Below, 15 T cell receptor beta chains from the same sample are listed, as sequenced in a study of cytomegalovirus exposure and HLA in healthy donors. PCR was performed using 60 Vbeta and 13 Jbeta primers. Only in-frame clones appear in the TCRdb table, and some are missing; sequencing was by immunoSEQ multiplex PCR. The repertoire holds about 160,000 clones, with under 85% as singletons. Sequencing was carried out using PBMCs. The origin of the receptors is a man aged 50-60 years in good health and CMV-seropositive.

Written as DNA, the CDR3 is TGTGCCAGCAGTTACTCGAACAGGGTTAGCACAGATACGCAGTATTTT. Its translation: CASSYSNRVSTDTQYF. The V and J genes are TRBV6-5 and TRBJ2-3; TRBD1 is a possible D gene (6 bases). CDR1 MNHEY and CDR2 SVGAGI come from the germline V gene. Deletions cut 0 bases from V and 0 bases from J, with 10 bases between. The CDR3 is 16 residues long.

Only a few counts were recorded for this clone. This chain links TRBV28 with TRBJ2-1; 11 nucleotides line up with TRBD2. The CDR3 is made up of 15 amino acids. With V trimmed by 6 bases and J by 6 bases, 7 bases remained unmatched. The germline V gene has CDR1 MDHEN and CDR2 SYDVKM. CDR3 region: CASSRGLADSNEQFF. CDR3 in DNA: TGTGCCAGCAGCCGGGGACTAGCGGATTCCAATGAGCAGTTCTTC.

The chain has TRBV10-3 and TRBJ2-3; TRBD2 might be the D (7 bases). Looked up from germline, CDR1 is ENHRY and CDR2 is SYGVKD. V shed 4 bases and J shed 0 bases, with 17 bases lying between them. The CDR3 extends over 17 amino acids. The CDR3 protein is CAISAGWGGPSTDTQYF. CDR3 sequence (DNA): TGTGCCATCAGTGCGGGGTGGGGGGGGCCGAGCACAGATACGCAGTATTTT.

The chain recombines TRBV29-1 with TRBJ2-7; the match to TRBD1 covers 11 bases. The V gene end was trimmed by 3 bases and the J gene end by 4 bases; junction bases not matched to a gene: 8. This CDR3 has 15 amino acids. The germline V gene has CDR1 SQVTM and CDR2 ANQGSEA. The CDR3 DNA follows: TGCAGCGTTGAGGACAGGGGGCTTACCGGGTACGAGCAGTACTTC. Residues: CSVEDRGLTGYEQYF.

The chain is built from TRBV18 and TRBJ2-3; TRBD1 agrees at 7 bases. The J segment lost 4 bases and the V segment lost 4 bases, leaving 8 bases of the junction unmatched. This CDR3 is built from 15 residues. CDR1 and CDR2 from the germline V gene are KGHSH and LQKENI. In DNA, the CDR3 is TGTGCCAGCTCACAACTACGACAGGGCCCAGATACGCAGTATTTT. Translating it yields CASSQLRQGPDTQYF.

This chain connects TRBV28 to TRBJ1-2; 10 positions match TRBD1. The CDR3 loop spans 14 amino acids. The trim removed 5 bases at V and 2 bases at J, leaving 2 bases unmatched. Per germline, CDR1 MDHEN and CDR2 SYDVKM. The CDR3: CASSQGQGNYGYTF. For the CDR3, the DNA is TGTGCCAGCAGTCAGGGACAGGGGAACTATGGCTACACCTTC.

The CDR3 sequence is CASSLPNTSGGYTF. CDR3 sequence (DNA): TGTGCCAGCAGTTTACCCAATACGTCTGGCGGCTACACCTTC. The chain joins TRBV28 to TRBJ1-2; no firm D call. Germline V CDR1 and CDR2: MDHEN, SYDVKM. The V end lost 2 bases, the J end lost 8 bases, and 15 bases lay between the germline ends. The CDR3 length is 14 residues.

V usage is TRBV6-5 and J usage is TRBJ1-4; no firm D call. The CDR3 covers 12 residues. Looked up from germline, CDR1 is MNHEY and CDR2 is SVGAGI. Between the trimmed V and J ends, which lost 0 bases and 12 bases, there was a span of 8 bases. The CDR3 is CASSYSRGELFF. The DNA for the CDR3 is TGTGCCAGCAGTTACTCACGGGGAGAACTGTTTTTT.

This clone was seen once. The V and J genes are TRBV30 and TRBJ2-1; 7 nucleotides agree with TRBD2. The ends lost 1 base at V and 4 bases at J; junction bases unmatched: 7. This CDR3 has 15 residues. Per the germline V gene, CDR1 is GTSNPN and CDR2 is SVGIG (reference sequence). CDR3 DNA sequence: TGTGCCTGGAGTGCTGGCGGGAGATTGTACAATGAGCAGTTCTTC. Translating gives CAWSAGGRLYNEQFF.

The chain combines TRBV5-6 with TRBJ2-7; 10 positions agree with TRBD1. Germline assignment: CDR1 SGHDT and CDR2 YYEEEE. The CDR3 spans 14 residues. The V and J ends lost 4 bases and 3 bases, in that order; junction bases with no gene match: 4. CDR3 protein: CASSPGTGVYEQYF. CDR3 nucleotide sequence: TGTGCCAGCAGCCCTGGGACAGGGGTCTACGAGCAGTACTTC.

The chain carries TRBV4-1 and TRBJ2-5; 9 bases map to TRBD1. V was clipped by 2 bases and J by 5 bases; unmatched bases: 12. This CDR3 has 17 residues. The germline V gene encodes CDR1 MGHRA and CDR2 YSYEKL. The CDR3 coding sequence is TGCGCCAGCAGCCAAACTCGGACAGGGGAGGGTTCGGAGACCCAGTACTTC. Translated, it gives CASSQTRTGEGSETQYF.

This chain links TRBV19 with TRBJ2-1, with 8 bases matching TRBD2. The V gene end was trimmed by 5 bases and the J gene end by 6 bases; junction bases not matched to a gene: 12. The CDR3 totals 16 residues. The germline V gene has CDR1 LNHDA and CDR2 SQIVND (reference sequence). CDR3 in amino acids: CASSALSGSRGNEQFF. CDR3 nucleotide sequence: TGTGCCAGTAGTGCCCTCAGCGGGAGTAGGGGCAATGAGCAGTTCTTC.

V usage is TRBV27 and J usage is TRBJ2-2, with TRBD1 matching over 10 bases. Per germline, CDR1 MNHEY and CDR2 SMNVEV (reference sequence). The J segment lost 4 bases and the V segment lost 6 bases, leaving 11 bases of the junction unmatched. This CDR3 is 17 amino acids long. DNA of the CDR3: TGTGCCAGCAGACCCGGATCCGGGACAGGGGTCACCGGGGAGCTGTTTTTT. It codes for CASRPGSGTGVTGELFF.

The rearrangement links TRBV7-9 to TRBJ2-7, with TRBD1 matching 8 bases. The V gene's germline CDR1 is SEHNR and CDR2 FQNEAQ (reference sequence). This CDR3 contains 14 residues. J gave up 7 bases and V 6 bases, and 11 bases lay outside the gene matches. CDR3 in amino acids: CASSSGTGLGEQYF. The CDR3 nucleotides are TGTGCCAGCAGTTCCGGGACAGGACTGGGGGAGCAGTACTTC.

This chain uses TRBV28 with TRBJ1-5, with 9 bases fitting TRBD1. After removal of 6 bases from V and 8 bases from J, the junction contained 14 bases not matched to a gene. The CDR3 covers 16 residues. Germline V lookup: CDR1 MDHEN, CDR2 SYDVKM. The CDR3 DNA follows: TGTGCCAGCAGAATGACCGGGACAGGGTACGGGGAGCCCCAGCATTTT. This sequence encodes CASRMTGTGYGEPQHF.